Listed below are T cell receptor beta chains from one sample, sequenced in a study of blood T cell repertoires in COVID-19. Some clones are missing from TCRdb's copy, which holds only in-frame ones; the method was immunoSEQ multiplex PCR. The top ten hold roughly 5% of the sample, which has around 95,000 clones, just over 85% seen once. The sequencing input was peripheral blood. Receptors originate from a human donor in a cohort sampled during active COVID-19. CDR3s include the opening cysteine and the closing phenylalanine or tryptophan. A D gene is named only where the DNA matches it firmly. Size values are once, few and many counts, or a class for expanded clones, and some rows have none.

clone_size | j_call | d_call | v_call | cdr3_nt | cdr3_aa
- | TRBJ2-2 | - | TRBV28 | TGTGCCAGCAGTTTAATGGGGGCAGACGGGAACATCGGGGAGCTGTTTTTT | CASSLMGADGNIGELFF
- | TRBJ2-1 | - | TRBV27 | TGTGCCAGCAGTTTATTGGGAGATGAGCAGTTCTTC | CASSLLGDEQFF
few | TRBJ2-5 | - | TRBV7-9 | TGTGCCAGCAGCTTATTAACGGGGGACCAAGAGACCCAGTACTTC | CASSLLTGDQETQYF
- | TRBJ2-1 | TRBD2 | TRBV2 | TGTGCCAGCAGCGGTAGCGGGCAGTACAATGAGCAGTTCTTC | CASSGSGQYNEQFF
- | TRBJ2-2 | TRBD1 | TRBV19 | TGTGCCAGTAGTATTGGATTGGGACAGGGCCTTTTTTTTAACACCGGGGAGCTGTTTTTT | CASSIGLGQGLFFNTGELFF
- | TRBJ2-1 | - | TRBV19 | TGTGCCAGTAGTCCCTCAGGGGATGGCTACAATGAGCAGTTCTTC | CASSPSGDGYNEQFF
- | TRBJ1-4 | TRBD1 | TRBV3-1/TRBV3-2 | TGTGCCAGCAGCCGCCGACAGGGGCCAAATGAAAAACTGTTTTTT | CASSRRQGPNEKLFF
- | TRBJ1-1 | - | TRBV5-6 | TGTGCCAGCAGCTTGACAGGGTATGAGACTGAAGCTTTCTTT | CASSLTGYETEAFF
- | TRBJ2-5 | TRBD2 | TRBV11-2 | TGTGCCAGCAGCTTAGGGTCCGCTAGCGGGAGGGCCGGGAGAGAGACCCAGTACTTC | CASSLGSASGRAGRETQYF
- | TRBJ1-4 | - | TRBV5-6 | TGTGCCAGCAGCTGGCGGCCGTATGGTGAACTGTTTTTT | CASSWRPYGELFF
- | TRBJ1-4 | - | TRBV5-8 | TGTGCCAGCAGACGCTATAGACAGGCTGCAACTAATGAAAAACTGTTTTTT | CASRRYRQAATNEKLFF
- | TRBJ2-7 | TRBD1 | TRBV6-5 | TGTGCCAGCAGCAGGGACAGGGCTTACGAGCAGTACTTC | CASSRDRAYEQYF
- | TRBJ2-3 | TRBD2 | TRBV5-6 | TGTGCCAGCAATGCGGCTAGCGGAACAGATACGCAGTATTTT | CASNAASGTDTQYF
- | TRBJ2-5 | - | TRBV20-1 | TGCAGTGCTAGCGGAGAAGAGACCCAGTACTTC | CSASGEETQYF
- | TRBJ2-7 | - | TRBV27 | TGTGCCAGCAGCAATCCGGGGGAGCGGACACAGTACTTC | CASSNPGERTQYF
- | TRBJ2-1 | TRBD2 | TRBV29-1 | TGCAGCGTCCTAGCGGGAGTTCTTGAGCAGTTCTTC | CSVLAGVLEQFF
- | TRBJ1-1 | - | TRBV12-2 | TGTGCAAGTCGCTCTCGGACCGGGAGGGGAACTGAAGCTTTCTTT | CASRSRTGRGTEAFF
- | TRBJ1-6 | - | TRBV2 | TGTGCCAGCAAGGGGCCTCCCTTTAATTCACCCCTCCACTTT | CASKGPPFNSPLHF
- | TRBJ2-3 | - | TRBV3-1/TRBV3-2 | TGTGCCAGCAGCCCCCTCTGGGGGGGCGGGAGAACAGATACGCAGTATTTT | CASSPLWGGGRTDTQYF
- | TRBJ1-5 | - | TRBV28 | TGTGCCAGCAGTTTAACTGTCCAGCCCCAGCATTTT | CASSLTVQPQHF
- | TRBJ2-7 | TRBD2 | TRBV28 | TGTGCCAGCAACTACGACGGGACTACATACGAGCAGTACTTC | CASNYDGTTYEQYF
- | TRBJ2-1 | - | TRBV11-2 | TGTGCCAGCAGCTTTAAAGTTAGTGGAGGCCATGAGCAGTTCTTC | CASSFKVSGGHEQFF
- | TRBJ1-1 | - | TRBV19 | TGTGCCAGTAGTATTCCCTTATTGACAGCGAACACTGAAGCTTTCTTT | CASSIPLLTANTEAFF
few | TRBJ1-1 | - | TRBV7-9 | TGTGCCAGCAGCCGGGGGGGCGCGGACACTGAAGCTTTCTTT | CASSRGGADTEAFF
- | TRBJ2-7 | - | TRBV6-5 | TGTGCCAGCAGTCGGACAGTAGACTACGAGCAGTACTTC | CASSRTVDYEQYF
- | TRBJ2-6 | TRBD1 | TRBV10-3 | TGTGCCATTAGGGACAGGGGGCCGGGGGCCAACGTCCTGACTTTC | CAIRDRGPGANVLTF
- | TRBJ2-1 | TRBD2 | TRBV7-8 | TGTGCCAGCAGTCCGACTCGAACAGACGGGAGGGCAAATGAGCAGTTCTTC | CASSPTRTDGRANEQFF
- | TRBJ2-7 | TRBD1 | TRBV28 | TGTGCCAGCACCCCGTCCGGGACAGGGTTTTCCTACGAGCAGTACTTC | CASTPSGTGFSYEQYF
- | TRBJ2-5 | - | TRBV10-2 | TGCGCCAGCAGTGAAGGGAATACAGGGAAATTCGGGACCCAGTACTTC | CASSEGNTGKFGTQYF
- | TRBJ2-7 | TRBD1 | TRBV12-3/TRBV12-4 | TGTGCCAGCAGTTCTACGGGACAGGGTGAGCAGTACTTC | CASSSTGQGEQYF
- | TRBJ1-5 | TRBD1 | TRBV2 | TGTGCCGTGACAGGGGCAGGCAATCAGCCCCAGCATTTT | CAVTGAGNQPQHF
few | TRBJ2-7 | - | TRBV7-9 | TGTGCCAGCAGACGAGGACATTCCGAGCAGTACTTC | CASRRGHSEQYF
once | TRBJ2-7 | TRBD1 | TRBV5-4 | TGTGCCAGCAGCCCCCAGTTCGGACAGGGATTCCACGAGCAGTACTTC | CASSPQFGQGFHEQYF
- | TRBJ1-1 | TRBD1 | TRBV6-6 | TGTGCCAGCAGTCCAACGGACAGGGGTTGGAACACTGAAGCTTTCTTT | CASSPTDRGWNTEAFF
- | TRBJ2-7 | - | TRBV4-2 | TGTGCCAGCAGCCAAGTTACGGGAGCGTGGGAGCAGTACTTC | CASSQVTGAWEQYF
- | TRBJ2-2 | - | TRBV11-2 | TGTGCCAGCAGCTTAGGACATCTCACCGGGGAGCTGTTTTTT | CASSLGHLTGELFF
- | TRBJ1-3 | - | TRBV7-8 | TGTGCCAGCAGCTCCACATCTCAAATTTCCTGGGAGGGCACCATATATTTT | CASSSTSQISWEGTIYF
- | TRBJ2-5 | TRBD2 | TRBV7-6 | TGTGCCAGCAGCTCTCAAAGAAAAGCGGGAGCCCAAGAGACCCAGTACTTC | CASSSQRKAGAQETQYF
- | TRBJ1-6 | TRBD1 | TRBV6-4 | TGTGCCAGCAGCCCCGACAGGGGGAATTCACCCCTCCACTTT | CASSPDRGNSPLHF
- | TRBJ2-1 | TRBD2 | TRBV14 | TGTGCCAGCAGCCCTTATAGCGGGAGGGCCGGGTACAATGAGCAGTTCTTC | CASSPYSGRAGYNEQFF
- | TRBJ2-2 | - | TRBV6-5 | TGTGCCAGCAGTTCTCCTTACAGGGGAGGTACCGGGGAGCTGTTTTTT | CASSSPYRGGTGELFF
- | TRBJ1-5 | - | TRBV28 | TGTGCCAGCAGCAGGCGGGTTAGCAATCAGCCCCAGCATTTT | CASSRRVSNQPQHF
- | TRBJ2-1 | - | TRBV25-1 | TGTGCCAGCAGTGCCCTAAATGAGCAGTTCTTC | CASSALNEQFF
- | TRBJ1-2 | TRBD1 | TRBV30 | TGTGCCTGGAGTGTGAGAGGACAGGAGATACTAAACTATGGCTACACCTTC | CAWSVRGQEILNYGYTF
- | TRBJ2-7 | - | TRBV27 | TGTGCCAGCAACCGAGGGGGACAAGCCTACGAGCAGTACTTC | CASNRGGQAYEQYF
once | TRBJ2-1 | TRBD1 | TRBV28 | TGTGCCAGCTCTCTCCGGGACAGGGTCTTGAATGAGCAGTTCTTC | CASSLRDRVLNEQFF
- | TRBJ2-3 | - | TRBV6-1 | TGTGCCAGCAGTGAGAGGCCGGGAACGCAGTATTTT | CASSERPGTQYF
- | TRBJ2-2 | - | TRBV11-2 | TGTGCCAGCAGCTTAGTCGGGACTGGTAACACCGGGGAGCTGTTTTTT | CASSLVGTGNTGELFF
- | TRBJ2-7 | TRBD1 | TRBV4-3 | TGCGCCAGCAGCCAAGGGGGGACAGGGAGTTACGAGCAGTACTTC | CASSQGGTGSYEQYF
- | TRBJ2-7 | - | TRBV4-1 | TGCGCCAGCAGCCAAGTAGCGACGGGAGAGTACGAGCAGTACTTC | CASSQVATGEYEQYF
- | TRBJ1-5 | - | TRBV15 | TGTGCCACCAGCAGAACGGGTCGCAATCAGCCCCAGCATTTT | CATSRTGRNQPQHF
- | TRBJ2-2 | TRBD2 | TRBV28 | TGTGCCAGCAGTTTGTACGGGAGGGCTGTTGAGGCCGGGGAGCTGTTTTTT | CASSLYGRAVEAGELFF
few | TRBJ2-1 | - | TRBV12-3/TRBV12-4 | TGTGCCAGCCCGGGGGCCGGGGGGCGAGGGCAGTTCTTC | CASPGAGGRGQFF